This T cell receptor beta chain was sequenced in a study of cytomegalovirus exposure and HLA in healthy donors. Turning to the study itself: HLA-typed donors contributed around 85 million unique TCRs, which were held in an early data release.

Trimming shortened V by 9 bases and J by 7 bases, and 12 bases separated the two germline ends. The CDR3 contains 11 residues. Germline assignment: CDR1 LNHDA and CDR2 SQIVND (reference sequence). PCR amplification relied on 60 Vbeta primers (plus 13 Jbeta primers). TCRdb's table, derived via immunoSEQ multiplex PCR, lists solely in-frame clones and lacks some. The sample has about 150,000 clones; about 72% are singletons. This receptor was taken from a male donor in good health and CMV-seronegative. This rearrangement joins TRBV19 to TRBJ1-1; D unresolved. Sequencing used PBMCs. Here the CDR3 reads CASSRLREAFF. The CDR3 nucleotides read TGTGCCAGCTCCCGACTGCGTGAAGCTTTCTTT.